Below, 10 T cell receptor beta chains from the same sample are listed, as sequenced in a study of control samples from healthy donors and cancer patients. Data came from immunoSEQ multiplex PCR; TCRdb stores just in-frame clones and leaves some out. The sample totals fewer than 200,000 clones. Material for sequencing was blood. All receptors come from a woman in her 30s in good health.

This sequence joins TRBV15 and TRBJ2-5; D gene unclear. This CDR3 comprises 13 residues. The germline gives CDR1 LNHNV, CDR2 YYDKDF (reference sequence). The V end lost 5 bases, the J end lost 1 base, and 8 bases lay between the germline ends. The CDR3 spells CATSPQGQETQYF. CDR3 DNA: TGTGCCACCAGCCCCCAAGGCCAAGAGACCCAGTACTTC.

The chain combines TRBV27 with TRBJ2-7; a possible D gene is TRBD1 (7 bases). The CDR3 has 17 residues. The germline CDR1 and CDR2 sequences are MNHEY and SMNVEV (reference sequence). V shed 6 bases and J shed 7 bases, with 28 bases lying between them. CDR3 bases: TGTGCCAGCAGGCGCGGCGCTCAGGGGGGACCTTTGGTAGAGCAGTACTTC. Encoded protein: CASRRGAQGGPLVEQYF.

The gene calls are TRBV27 and TRBJ2-2; 11 bases fit TRBD2. The CDR3 consists of 18 residues. Germline CDR1 is MNHEY and CDR2 is SMNVEV (reference sequence). V trimming: 4 bases; J trimming: 5 bases; junction bases outside the gene matches: 12. The CDR3 sequence: CASSSPRLAGTQTGELFF. In DNA form, the CDR3 reads TGTGCCAGCAGTTCCCCAAGACTAGCGGGGACTCAGACCGGGGAGCTGTTTTTT.

The chain couples TRBV7-2 to TRBJ1-1, with D maybe TRBD1 (5 bases). Germline CDR1 is SGHTA and CDR2 is FQGNSA. The V end was cut by 3 bases, the J end by 1 base, with 12 bases between. The CDR3 length is 15 residues. CDR3 sequence reads: CASSFAGSGNTEAFF. The CDR3 DNA is TGTGCCAGCAGCTTTGCAGGGTCAGGGAACACTGAAGCTTTCTTT.

This rearrangement joins TRBV4-1 to TRBJ1-5; D not certain. The CDR3 covers 14 residues. Germline assignment: CDR1 MGHRA and CDR2 YSYEKL. Trimming took off 1 base at V and 3 bases at J, with 7 bases between the two ends. The CDR3 region has the DNA TGCGCCAGCAGCCAAGTTGGTACCAATCAGCCCCAGCATTTT. Translated, it gives CASSQVGTNQPQHF.

The J gene is TRBJ2-5, the V gene TRBV5-4, with TRBD1 matching 7 bases. Germline assignment: CDR1 SGHNT and CDR2 YYREEE (reference sequence). The CDR3 is 14 residues long. Germline trimming cut 6 bases from V and 5 bases from J; bases unmatched to any gene: 10. CDR3 loop: CASTSKGARETQYF. As DNA, the CDR3 is TGTGCCAGCACCAGCAAGGGGGCGAGGGAGACCCAGTACTTC.

This chain joins TRBV2 and TRBJ1-5; TRBD1 is a possible D gene (5 bases). Trimming cost V 6 bases and J 1 base, with 7 bases left between them. Per germline, CDR1 SNHLY and CDR2 FYNNEI. The CDR3 is 13 residues long. The CDR3 is CASRKGSNQPQHF. CDR3 nucleotides: TGTGCCAGCAGAAAGGGGAGCAATCAGCCCCAGCATTTT.

The CDR3 reads CASSLWAPGQGEGAFF. The CDR3 region has the DNA TGTGCCAGCAGTTTATGGGCACCGGGACAGGGGGAAGGGGCTTTCTTT. The chain has TRBV27 and TRBJ1-1, with 11 bases lining up with TRBD1. V lost 1 base and J lost 11; bases outside the gene matches: 12. Germline CDR1 and CDR2: MNHEY and SMNVEV (reference sequence). The CDR3 contains 16 residues.

This chain joins TRBV5-4 and TRBJ1-1; 7 nucleotides match TRBD1. Germline values: CDR1 SGHNT, CDR2 YYREEE (reference sequence). V was clipped by 4 bases and J by 6 bases; unmatched bases: 6. The CDR3 is 13 amino acids. CDR3 bases: TGTGCCAGCAGCCCTAGAGGGGGCTCTGAAGCTTTCTTT. Translating gives CASSPRGGSEAFF. Together with reference TRBV5-4 and TRBJ1-1, the CDR3 gives the full variable domain: ETGVTQSPTHLIKTRGQQVTLRCSSQSGHNTVSWYQQALGQGPQFIFQYYREEENGRGNFPPRFSGLQFPNYSSELNVNALELDDSALYLCASSPRGGSEAFFGQGTRLTVV.

The chain uses TRBV6-2 or TRBV6-3 and TRBJ2-7, with no clear D. There are 12 residues in the CDR3. CDR1 is MNHEY, CDR2 SVGEGT, per germline. The germline V and J ends were trimmed by 5 bases and 7 bases, with 12 bases remaining between them. CDR3 DNA sequence: TGTGCCAGCAGTCTCAATGGCGCGGAGCAGTACTTC. Translating gives CASSLNGAEQYF.